The T cell receptor beta chain described here comes from a study of cytomegalovirus exposure and HLA in healthy donors. Findings and caveats of the study: Presence/absence analyses rested on an assumption that sequencing depth was roughly uniform across donors. Earlier analysis looked at TCR beta V segments, and most were productive about 87% or about 30% of the time.

With 6 bases clipped from V and 1 base from J, the junction kept 1 base outside the gene matches. This CDR3 is 14 amino acids long. CDR1 is SNHLY and CDR2 is FYNNEI in the germline V gene. The study ran its PCR with 60 Vbeta and 13 Jbeta primers. Produced via immunoSEQ multiplex PCR; TCRdb's table is partial and in-frame only. Altogether 120,000 to 150,000 clones are present, around 75% being singletons, with the ten largest covering about 4.1%. This clone was seen only a few times. Its matching antigen is unknown. This TCR was recovered from a man aged 55-75 years in good health and CMV-seronegative. The V call is TRBV2, the J call TRBJ2-2; 8 bases fit TRBD1. Material for sequencing was PBMCs. The CDR3: CASRDRVNTGELFF. The CDR3 nucleotides read TGTGCCAGCAGGGACAGGGTGAACACCGGGGAGCTGTTTTTT.